Each of the 28 T cell receptor beta chains below was sequenced from the same sample in a study of PD-1 blockade in classical Hodgkin lymphoma. Time point defined: cycle 4 day 1 (C4D1), after five to seven weeks of nivolumab. There was relapse after autologous stem cell transplantation in every patient, and there was variation in brentuximab vedotin exposure. TCRdb's table, derived via immunoSEQ multiplex PCR, lists solely in-frame clones and lacks some. The sample lists 35,000 to 50,000 clones, 66% occurring once. The specimen comprised peripheral blood mononuclear cells (PBMCs), sampled before the fourth cycle of nivolumab. The receptors were sampled from a human donor with classical Hodgkin lymphoma.

This clone was picked up one time. The chain uses TRBV2 and TRBJ2-6; maybe TRBD1 (5 bases). CDR1 and CDR2 (germline): SNHLY, FYNNEI. V lost 3 bases and J lost 2, with 8 bases in between. The CDR3 length is 15 residues. The CDR3: CASSDGRAGANVLTF. Written as DNA, the CDR3 is TGTGCCAGCAGTGACGGCAGGGCTGGGGCCAACGTCCTGACTTTC.

The genes are TRBV7-2 and TRBJ2-5, with D possibly matching TRBD2 (6 bases). The CDR3 runs 14 residues. Trimming took 0 bases from V and 9 from J, leaving 14 bases between them. The germline V gene has CDR1 SGHTA and CDR2 FQGNSA. CDR3 loop: CASSLATSLRAQYF. The CDR3 DNA sequence: TGTGCCAGCAGCTTAGCGACTAGTCTAAGGGCCCAGTACTTC.

This clone was counted between two and nine times. The chain uses TRBV20-1 and TRBJ1-1; D possibly corresponds to TRBD1 (6 bases). The CDR3 runs to 11 residues. Per the germline V gene, CDR1 is DFQATT and CDR2 is SNEGSKA (reference sequence). CDR3 region: CAEQGLAEAFF. The CDR3 DNA follows: TGCGCCGAACAGGGTTTGGCTGAAGCTTTCTTT.

The CDR3 region has the DNA TGTGCCAGCACCAGGACCATGGGTCAGCCCCAGCATTTT. Translating gives CASTRTMGQPQHF. This chain joins TRBV28 and TRBJ1-5; no definite D call. The CDR3 runs 13 residues. CDR1 is MDHEN and CDR2 is SYDVKM in the germline V gene. The V gene lost 7 bases and the J gene lost 6 bases, with 13 bases spanning the gap.

As for this clone: This same CDR3 is encoded by further DNA sequences in the sample. The genes are TRBV18 and TRBJ1-4; D possibly corresponds to TRBD1 (5 bases). Trimming took 5 bases from V and 4 from J, leaving 11 bases between them. This CDR3 contains 14 residues. Germline V lookup: CDR1 KGHSH, CDR2 LQKENI. The CDR3, as DNA: TGTGCCAGCTCAAGAGGGACGGGTAATGAAAAACTGTTTTTT. Protein product: CASSRGTGNEKLFF.

The gene calls are TRBV10-2 and TRBJ2-2, with D possibly being TRBD1 (5 bases). The germline CDR1 and CDR2 sequences are WSHSY and SAAADI. Trimming stripped 7 bases from V and 7 bases from J, with 13 bases between. CDR3 length equals 13 residues. The CDR3 coding sequence is TGCGCCAGCAACCTCAGGGAAAACGGGGAGCTGTTTTTT. This gives the protein CASNLRENGELFF.

The CDR3 coding sequence is TGCGCCAGCAGTCCGGCCTCAAACTATGGCTACACCTTC. Translation: CASSPASNYGYTF. V is TRBV10-2 and J is TRBJ1-2; D unresolved. Germline loops: CDR1 WSHSY, CDR2 SAAADI. The germline V and J ends were trimmed by 5 bases and 2 bases, with 9 bases remaining between them. The CDR3 contains 13 residues.

The V call is TRBV5-1, the J call TRBJ1-5, with 7 bases lining up with TRBD1. Germline V gene data show CDR1 as SGHRS and CDR2 as YFSETQ. This CDR3 contains 15 residues. Germline trimming cut 0 bases from V and 6 bases from J; bases unmatched to any gene: 6. Here the CDR3 reads CASSLEGGRGQPQHF. The CDR3 DNA follows: TGCGCCAGCAGCTTGGAAGGGGGCAGGGGTCAGCCCCAGCATTTT.

This clone occurred a few times. J is TRBJ1-2 and V is TRBV28, with D hard to call. The length of the CDR3 is 12 residues. Between the trimmed V and J ends, which lost 5 bases and 4 bases, there was a span of 8 bases. Germline loops: CDR1 MDHEN, CDR2 SYDVKM. For the CDR3, the DNA is TGTGCCAGCAGTCTCTGGGTCTATGGCTACACCTTC. This sequence encodes CASSLWVYGYTF.

Only a few counts were recorded for this clone. The chain is built from TRBV30 and TRBJ1-5; TRBD1 aligns across 7 bases. With V trimmed by 1 base and J by 2 bases, 2 bases remained unmatched. Looked up from germline, CDR1 is GTSNPN and CDR2 is SVGIG (reference sequence). This CDR3 is 14 amino acids long. CDR3 bases: TGTGCCTGGAGTGAAGGACAGGGCAATCAGCCCCAGCATTTT. Its translation: CAWSEGQGNQPQHF.

This chain uses TRBV6-6 with TRBJ2-5, with TRBD1 matching over 9 bases. CDR3 size: 15 residues. Germline V gene data show CDR1 as MNHNY and CDR2 as SVGAGI (reference sequence). The V and J ends lost 7 bases and 4 bases, in that order; junction bases with no gene match: 10. The CDR3: CASTLQGAGRETQYF. CDR3 bases: TGTGCCAGCACCTTACAGGGGGCGGGAAGAGAGACCCAGTACTTC.

The V gene is TRBV5-4, the J gene TRBJ2-5; 14 nucleotides align to TRBD2. The CDR3 contains 15 residues. V lost 3 bases and J lost 4; bases outside the gene matches: 2. The V gene's germline CDR1 is SGHNT and CDR2 YYREEE (reference sequence). The CDR3 loop reads CASSSGLAGGETQYF. The CDR3 DNA is TGTGCCAGCAGCTCAGGACTAGCGGGAGGAGAGACCCAGTACTTC.

This clone was counted only a few times. The chain recombines TRBV7-2 with TRBJ2-7; D is ambiguous. The CDR3 has 13 amino acids. The V gene's germline CDR1 is SGHTA and CDR2 FQGNSA. V lost 0 bases to trimming and J lost 5 bases, with 8 bases between them. The CDR3 coding sequence is TGTGCCAGCAGCTTAGCCTTGCGGCACGAGCAGTACTTC. This codes for CASSLALRHEQYF.

This clone occurred once. The genes are TRBV28 and TRBJ2-1; no clear D. The CDR3 has 13 residues. V lost 8 bases to trimming and J lost 0 bases, with 8 bases between them. Germline CDR1 is MDHEN and CDR2 is SYDVKM. CDR3 residues: CASGRHSYNEQFF. DNA of the CDR3: TGTGCCAGCGGAAGACACTCCTACAATGAGCAGTTCTTC. Complete variable domain (other parts from reference TRBV28 and TRBJ2-1): DVKVTQSSRYLVKRTGEKVFLECVQDMDHENMFWYRQDPGLGLRLIYFSYDVKMKEKGDIPEGYSVSREKKERFSLILESASTNQTSMYLCASGRHSYNEQFFGPGTRLTVL.

This chain uses TRBV6-5 with TRBJ2-3; D is undetermined. Germline lookup yields CDR1 MNHEY and CDR2 SVGAGI. CDR3 size: 16 residues. V lost 4 bases and J 0 bases, leaving 14 bases between the germline ends. CDR3 nucleotide sequence: TGTGCCAGCAGTTCCCGGACGGCTACTAGCACAGATACGCAGTATTTT. Protein: CASSSRTATSTDTQYF.

The chain carries TRBV27 and TRBJ1-5; TRBD1 aligns across 9 bases. V was pared by 6 bases and J by 4 bases, with 4 bases of the junction left unmatched. The CDR3 has 14 amino acids. Germline assignment: CDR1 MNHEY and CDR2 SMNVEV (reference sequence). The CDR3 sequence: CASSPGTGNQPQHF. DNA for the CDR3: TGTGCCAGCAGCCCCGGGACAGGGAATCAGCCCCAGCATTTT.

This clone was seen more than once but under ten times. The rearrangement links TRBV7-8 to TRBJ2-1; 9 nucleotides line up with TRBD2. V shed 2 bases and J 5 bases; nucleotides not matched to a gene: 10. This CDR3 comprises 17 residues. Germline V gene data show CDR1 as SGHVS and CDR2 as FQNEAQ. CDR3 sequence reads: CASSLRTAGGSNNEQFF. The CDR3 nucleotides are TGTGCCAGCAGCTTACGTACGGCGGGAGGGTCTAACAATGAGCAGTTCTTC. The variable domain in full, completed from reference TRBV7-8 and TRBJ2-1, reads GAGVSQSPRYKVAKRGQDVALRCDPISGHVSLFWYQQALGQGPEFLTYFQNEAQLDKSGLPSDRFFAERPEGSVSTLKIQRTQQEDSAVYLCASSLRTAGGSNNEQFFGPGTRLTVL.

The chain is built from TRBV19 and TRBJ1-5; a possible D gene is TRBD1 (5 bases). The CDR3 has 14 residues. Trimming pared 7 bases from V and 0 bases from J, leaving 10 bases between. Germline V CDR1 and CDR2: LNHDA, SQIVND (reference sequence). The CDR3 spells CASTQGPSNQPQHF. As DNA, the CDR3 is TGTGCCAGTACTCAGGGTCCTAGCAATCAGCCCCAGCATTTT.

This chain connects TRBV28 to TRBJ2-1; TRBD2 matches at 7 bases. CDR3 length equals 16 residues. Per the germline V gene, CDR1 is MDHEN and CDR2 is SYDVKM. V lost 7 bases to trimming and J lost 7 bases; unmatched junction nucleotides: 16. The CDR3 loop is CASTPAGLPSGNEQFF. DNA for the CDR3: TGTGCCAGCACCCCCGCGGGACTACCCTCAGGTAATGAGCAGTTCTTC.

This clone was observed a handful of times. The chain links TRBV7-7 to TRBJ2-5; perhaps TRBD2 as D (5 bases). Trimming removed 6 bases from V and 5 bases from J, with 13 bases in between. The CDR3 is 13 residues long. Looked up from germline, CDR1 is SSHAT and CDR2 is FNYEAQ (reference sequence). The CDR3 sequence is CASSSTWRETQYF. The CDR3 nucleotides read TGTGCCAGCAGTTCGACTTGGAGGGAGACCCAGTACTTC.

This clone has only a few counts. This chain joins TRBV18 and TRBJ2-3; D is ambiguous. The V and J ends lost 3 bases and 3 bases respectively, with 4 bases between them. The CDR3 sequence is 12 residues long. The germline V gene has CDR1 KGHSH and CDR2 LQKENI. CDR3 in amino acids: CASSPQTDTQYF. For the CDR3, the DNA is TGTGCCAGCTCACCTCAGACAGATACGCAGTATTTT.

The CDR3: CASSPLQSNYGYTF. Written as DNA, the CDR3 is TGTGCCAGCTCACCACTACAATCAAACTATGGCTACACCTTC. The rearrangement uses TRBV18 and TRBJ1-2; D gene ambiguous. Germline assignment: CDR1 KGHSH and CDR2 LQKENI. The CDR3 runs 14 residues. Trimming left V 1 base short and J 2 bases short, with 8 bases between.

The chain employs TRBV28 and TRBJ2-7; D is ambiguous. The CDR3 spans 14 residues. V gave up 1 base and J gave up 3 bases, with 10 bases separating them. The germline gives CDR1 MDHEN, CDR2 SYDVKM. The CDR3 is CASSLLDGYYEQYF. The CDR3 DNA sequence: TGTGCCAGCAGTTTATTGGACGGGTACTACGAGCAGTACTTC.

This clone was counted only a few times. At the DNA level, this CDR3 is encoded by other sequences in the same sample as well. The chain combines TRBV28 with TRBJ1-2, with 7 bases lining up with TRBD1. Trimming took 5 bases from V and 2 from J; bases not matched to a gene: 8. Germline V gene sequence: CDR1 MDHEN, CDR2 SYDVKM. The CDR3 has 15 amino acids. This CDR3 is CASSPPGQINYGYTF. Written as DNA, the CDR3 is TGTGCCAGCAGTCCGCCGGGACAGATAAACTATGGCTACACCTTC.

This clone has a count of ten or more. The rearrangement links TRBV4-3 to TRBJ2-7, with 9 nucleotides matching TRBD1. V shed 0 bases and J 1 base; nucleotides not matched to a gene: 10. CDR3 length equals 18 residues. Germline V gene sequence: CDR1 LGHNA, CDR2 YSLEER. Written as DNA, the CDR3 is TGCGCCAGCAGCCAAGAAATTGGGACAGGGTTCAGATCCTACGAGCAGTACTTC. Amino acids: CASSQEIGTGFRSYEQYF.

The chain recombines TRBV28 with TRBJ2-1, with D unresolved. The germline V and J ends were trimmed by 3 bases and 6 bases, with 9 bases remaining between them. CDR3 size: 13 residues. CDR1 and CDR2 (germline): MDHEN, SYDVKM. CDR3 nucleotide sequence: TGTGCCAGCAGTTTGTTTAACGGCAATGAGCAGTTCTTC. This sequence encodes CASSLFNGNEQFF.

The table lists this clone with a few counts. The chain joins TRBV19 to TRBJ2-6, with 9 bases fitting TRBD1. CDR1 is LNHDA and CDR2 is SQIVND in the germline V gene (reference sequence). The V segment lost 4 bases and the J segment 2 bases; nucleotides outside the gene matches: 6. This CDR3 is built from 17 residues. CDR3 coding DNA: TGTGCCAGTAGTACGATAGACAGGGGGACTGGGGCCAACGTCCTGACTTTC. It translates to CASSTIDRGTGANVLTF.

V and J are TRBV7-2 and TRBJ2-5, with TRBD2 matching over 11 bases. Germline trimming cut 1 base from V and 5 bases from J; bases unmatched to any gene: 9. The CDR3 totals 17 residues. The germline CDR1 and CDR2 sequences are SGHTA and FQGNSA. CDR3 DNA sequence: TGTGCCAGCAGCTTAGTTACTAGCGGGAGAGCTCGGGAGACCCAGTACTTC. It is translated as CASSLVTSGRARETQYF.